Below are 14 T cell receptor beta chains sequenced from a single sample in a study of blood T cell repertoires in COVID-19. Sequencing used immunoSEQ multiplex PCR; TCRdb keeps in-frame clones, though not all of them. The repertoire includes about 270,000 clones, approximately 90% of them detected once, and roughly 2.9% sits in the top ten. The sample consisted of PBMCs or T cells enriched from blood (not recorded which). Receptor source: a man in his forties who had been exposed to COVID-19.

V usage is TRBV5-1 and J usage is TRBJ1-2, with D hard to call. The CDR3 length is 15 residues. Germline lookup yields CDR1 SGHRS and CDR2 YFSETQ. Trimming left V 0 bases short and J 0 bases short, with 9 bases between. This chain's CDR3 is CASSLVTPTNYGYTF. The DNA for the CDR3 is TGCGCCAGCAGCTTGGTGACACCTACTAACTATGGCTACACCTTC.

The chain has TRBV3-1 (or the pseudogene TRBV3-2) and TRBJ1-1; 8 bases agree with TRBD1. The V gene's germline CDR1 is LGHDT and CDR2 YNNKEL (reference sequence). Trimming removed 4 bases from V and 5 bases from J; junction bases left unmatched: 9. The length of the CDR3 is 15 residues. CDR3 region: CASSPDFRGRTEAFF. The CDR3, as DNA: TGTGCCAGCAGCCCCGACTTCAGGGGGCGAACTGAAGCTTTCTTT.

The chain links TRBV10-1 to TRBJ1-1; 7 bases match TRBD1. This CDR3 contains 17 residues. V shed 2 bases and J 0 bases; nucleotides not matched to a gene: 9. Germline V gene lookup returns CDR1 WNHNN and CDR2 SYGVQD (reference sequence). This CDR3 is CASSEPETGNMNTEAFF. As DNA, the CDR3 is TGCGCCAGCAGTGAGCCCGAGACAGGGAACATGAACACTGAAGCTTTCTTT.

The chain combines TRBV29-1 with TRBJ1-5, with D perhaps TRBD1 (6 bases). Germline CDR1 reads SQVTM; CDR2 reads ANQGSEA. The ends were cut back, 4 bases at V and 1 base at J, with 11 bases in the middle. The length of the CDR3 is 14 residues. CDR3 protein: CSVADRQSNQPQHF. CDR3 bases: TGCAGCGTTGCGGACAGACAAAGCAATCAGCCCCAGCATTTT. Supplemented by reference TRBV29-1 and TRBJ1-5, the full variable domain reads SAVISQKPSRDICQRGTSLTIQCQVDSQVTMMFWYRQQPGQSLTLIATANQGSEATYESGFVIDKFPISRPNLTFSTLTVSNMSPEDSSIYLCSVADRQSNQPQHFGDGTRLSIL.

The V and J genes are TRBV5-1 and TRBJ1-1, with TRBD1 matching 8 bases. Germline V gene sequence: CDR1 SGHRS, CDR2 YFSETQ. This CDR3 spans 14 amino acids. V lost 2 bases and J lost 3; bases outside the gene matches: 3. CDR3 DNA: TGCGCCAGCAGCTTCCAGGGGGCGGACACTGAAGCTTTCTTT. It translates to CASSFQGADTEAFF.

The sample holds one count of this clone. The chain couples TRBV9 to TRBJ2-6; 7 positions match TRBD1. CDR3 size: 16 residues. The trim removed 3 bases at V and 4 bases at J, leaving 7 bases unmatched. Germline loops: CDR1 SGDLS, CDR2 YYNGEE. The chain's CDR3 is CASSALGQKGANVLTF. In DNA form, the CDR3 reads TGTGCCAGCAGCGCCTTGGGACAGAAGGGGGCCAACGTCCTGACTTTC.

The genes are TRBV7-9 and TRBJ1-4, with unresolved D. CDR3 size: 17 residues. Germline CDR1 is SEHNR and CDR2 is FQNEAQ (reference sequence). V gave up 1 base and J gave up 4 bases, with 16 bases separating them. CDR3 nucleotides: TGTGCCAGCAGCTTAGTTTCGTATGCAGGCTATAATGAAAAACTGTTTTTT. It yields the protein CASSLVSYAGYNEKLFF.

The CDR3 DNA reads as TGTGCCAGAAGCAATCGAACAGCAACCACCGGGGAGCTGTTTTTT. Amino acids: CARSNRTATTGELFF. This chain links TRBV5-3 with TRBJ2-2; D remains unclear. TRBV5-3 is annotated as an ORF whose role is uncertain. This CDR3 region has 15 residues. V was clipped by 4 bases and J by 4 bases, with 14 bases between them.

The V and J genes are TRBV29-1 and TRBJ1-2; the match to TRBD1 covers 7 bases. There are 14 residues in the CDR3. Germline V gene lookup returns CDR1 SQVTM and CDR2 ANQGSEA. The junction had 11 bases not matched to a gene; V was cut back by 7 bases and J by 3 bases. CDR3 region: CSARTGLRDYGYTF. The CDR3 bases are TGCAGCGCACGGACAGGCCTAAGGGACTATGGCTACACCTTC.

The chain links TRBV19 to TRBJ2-7; 9 nucleotides align to TRBD1. Germline CDR1 and CDR2: LNHDA and SQIVND (reference sequence). The CDR3 loop spans 14 amino acids. J was trimmed by 2 bases and V by 3 bases; bases with no gene match: 2. CDR3 amino acids: CASSMGTGTYEQYF. The CDR3 DNA is TGTGCCAGTAGTATGGGGACAGGGACCTACGAGCAGTACTTC.

The V call is TRBV30, the J call TRBJ1-4, with D unresolved. The CDR3 has 14 amino acids. Germline V gene sequence: CDR1 GTSNPN, CDR2 SVGIG (reference sequence). V gave up 5 bases and J gave up 7 bases, with 17 bases separating them. The CDR3 DNA reads TGTGCCTGGGACCGAGACCTCCGCGGTGAAAAACTGTTTTTT. It codes for CAWDRDLRGEKLFF.

The rearrangement joins TRBV11-3 to TRBJ2-1, with 8 positions matching TRBD2. V lost 6 bases and J lost 8; bases outside the gene matches: 6. CDR1 SGHNT and CDR2 YENEEA come from the germline V gene. This CDR3 has 13 residues. Here the CDR3 DNA reads TGTGCCAGCAGTGCCGGGGGGGCCCATGAGCAGTTCTTC. As protein: CASSAGGAHEQFF.

The rearrangement uses TRBV28 and TRBJ1-5; D ambiguous. The CDR3 runs 16 residues. The germline V gene encodes CDR1 MDHEN and CDR2 SYDVKM. V shed 3 bases and J shed 3 bases, with 15 bases lying between them. CDR3 in DNA: TGTGCCAGCAGTTTCCACATGGACTCAAACAATCAGCCCCAGCATTTT. Translated: CASSFHMDSNNQPQHF.

V gene TRBV6-2 or TRBV6-3 combines with J gene TRBJ2-7, with a weak D call TRBD2 (6 bases). Germline loops: CDR1 MNHEY, CDR2 SVGEGT. The CDR3 covers 16 residues. Trimming removed 4 bases at V and 0 bases at J, with 16 bases between. The CDR3 loop is CASSFGGHTSSYEQYF. The CDR3 DNA sequence: TGTGCCAGCAGTTTTGGAGGGCACACCAGCTCCTACGAGCAGTACTTC.